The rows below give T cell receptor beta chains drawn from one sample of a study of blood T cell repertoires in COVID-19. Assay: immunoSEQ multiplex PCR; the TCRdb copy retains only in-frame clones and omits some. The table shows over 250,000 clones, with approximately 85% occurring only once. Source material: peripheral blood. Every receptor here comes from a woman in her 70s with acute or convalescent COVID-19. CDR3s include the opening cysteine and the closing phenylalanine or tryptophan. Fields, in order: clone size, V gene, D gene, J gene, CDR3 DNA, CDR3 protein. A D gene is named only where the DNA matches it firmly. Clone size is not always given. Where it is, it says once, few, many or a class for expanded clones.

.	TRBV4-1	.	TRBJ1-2	TGCGCCAGCAGCCAGTACGCAGACTATGGCTACACCTTC	CASSQYADYGYTF
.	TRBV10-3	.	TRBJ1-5	TGTGCCATCAGTGACGCCCGCCAGGGTGGTAATCAGCCCCAGCATTTT	CAISDARQGGNQPQHF
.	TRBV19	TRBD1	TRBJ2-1	TGTGCCAGTAGTAAGCAGGGGGCGTCCTACAATGAGCAGTTCTTC	CASSKQGASYNEQFF
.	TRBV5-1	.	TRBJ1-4	TGCGCCAGCAGCTTGGAAGCAGCGACCAATGAAAAACTGTTTTTT	CASSLEAATNEKLFF
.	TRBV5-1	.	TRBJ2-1	TGCGCCAGCAGCTTGGGGATCCTAGCCTCGGATAAGGAGCAGTTCTTC	CASSLGILASDKEQFF
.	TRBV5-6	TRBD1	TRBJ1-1	TGTGCCAGCAGCTCGACAGGGGGCGCGAACACTGAAGCTTTCTTT	CASSSTGGANTEAFF
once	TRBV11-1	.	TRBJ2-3	TGTGCCAGCAGCTTTCGGGAGTCCTCCGATACGCAGTATTTT	CASSFRESSDTQYF
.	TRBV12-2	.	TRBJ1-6	TGTGCAAGTCGCTTCAGGGGCGCACCCCTCCACTTT	CASRFRGAPLHF
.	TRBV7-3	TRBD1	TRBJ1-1	TGTGCCAGCAGCTTAAGACAGGGACTCACTGAAGCTTTCTTT	CASSLRQGLTEAFF
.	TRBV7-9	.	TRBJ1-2	TGTGCCAGCAGCTTAGTAGGGACTCTTGGCTATGGCTACACCTTC	CASSLVGTLGYGYTF
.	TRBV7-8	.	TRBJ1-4	TGTGCCAGCAGCTTAGAGGCCCAGGCTGCAACTAATGAAAAACTGTTTTTT	CASSLEAQAATNEKLFF
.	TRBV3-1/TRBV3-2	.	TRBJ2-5	TGTGCCAGCAGCCTAAAAGATTTGGGGGCCAAAGAGACCCAGTACTTC	CASSLKDLGAKETQYF
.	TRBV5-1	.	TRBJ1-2	TGCGCCAGCAGCTGGGGGCGGGGGACCCTCTATGGCTACACCTTC	CASSWGRGTLYGYTF
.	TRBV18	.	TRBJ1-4	TGTGCCAGCTCACCCGGGGTTTCTAATGAAAAACTGTTTTTT	CASSPGVSNEKLFF
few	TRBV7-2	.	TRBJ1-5	TGTGCCAGCAGCTTAGATGGCCGAAGCAATCAGCCCCAGCATTTT	CASSLDGRSNQPQHF
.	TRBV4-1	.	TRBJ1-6	TGCGCCAGCAGCCAAGACCGACAGGTTAATTCACCCCTCCACTTT	CASSQDRQVNSPLHF
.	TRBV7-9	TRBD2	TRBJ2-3	TGTGCCAGCAGCAAACTAGCGGGGGGGCCAGATACGCAGTATTTT	CASSKLAGGPDTQYF
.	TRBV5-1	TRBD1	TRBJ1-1	TGCGCCAGCAGCTCCGTTCTGACAGGGTGGAAGAACACTGAAGCTTTCTTT	CASSSVLTGWKNTEAFF
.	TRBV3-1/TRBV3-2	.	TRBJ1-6	TGTGCCAGCAGCCTAACAGGGAACTCACCCCTCCACTTT	CASSLTGNSPLHF
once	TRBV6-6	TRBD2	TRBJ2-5	TGTGCCAGCAGTTACTCGCGGGGGGGCCAAAAGACCCAGTACTTC	CASSYSRGGQKTQYF
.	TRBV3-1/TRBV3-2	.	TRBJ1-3	TGTGCCAGCAGCGGACAGTCTTTTTCTGGAAACACCATATATTTT	CASSGQSFSGNTIYF
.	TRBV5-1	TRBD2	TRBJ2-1	TGCGCCAGCAGCTTCCGGCGGGGGGGCTCCTACAATGAGCAGTTCTTC	CASSFRRGGSYNEQFF
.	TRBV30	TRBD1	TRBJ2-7	TGTGCCTGGAGAGCGACAGGGAATGCCTACGAGCAGTACTTC	CAWRATGNAYEQYF
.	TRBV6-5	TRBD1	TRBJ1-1	TGTGCCAGCAGTCCACCCGGGACAGGGGGCGCGAGAGCTTTCTTT	CASSPPGTGGARAFF
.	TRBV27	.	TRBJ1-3	TGTGCCAGCAGTGAATACCCTCCCAGGGCTGGAAACACCATATATTTT	CASSEYPPRAGNTIYF
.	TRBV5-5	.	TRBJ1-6	TGTGCCAGCAGCTTGGTCCTTTCAGGGGATAATTCACCCCTCCACTTT	CASSLVLSGDNSPLHF
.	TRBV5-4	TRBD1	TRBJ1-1	TGTGCCAGCAGTTGGACAGGGGGCGAGGAAGCTTTCTTT	CASSWTGGEEAFF
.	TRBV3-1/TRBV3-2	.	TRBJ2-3	TGTGCCAGCAGCCACGGTTCGGAGGGTGGGACGCAGTATTTT	CASSHGSEGGTQYF
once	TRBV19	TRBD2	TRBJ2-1	TGTGCCAGTAGTCGGCTAGCGGGGGGGAATGAGCAGTTCTTC	CASSRLAGGNEQFF
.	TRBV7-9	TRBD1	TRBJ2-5	TGTGCCAGCAGCCGTTCCGGGACAGGAGAGACCCAGTACTTC	CASSRSGTGETQYF
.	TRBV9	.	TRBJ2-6	TGTGCCAGCAGCGCCCGCCGGGGGTCTGGGGCCAACGTCCTGACTTTC	CASSARRGSGANVLTF
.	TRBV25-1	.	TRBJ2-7	TGTGCCAGCAGTTCCGGGGTCTACGAGCAGTACTTC	CASSSGVYEQYF
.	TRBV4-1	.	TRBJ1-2	TGCGCCAGCAGCCAAGCCCCGGGGAGTGTAGGCGGCTACACCTTC	CASSQAPGSVGGYTF
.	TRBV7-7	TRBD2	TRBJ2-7	TGTGCTAGCAGCTTATGGGGGGGGTACGAGCAGTACTTC	CASSLWGGYEQYF
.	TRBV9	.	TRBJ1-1	TGTGCCAGCAGCGTATCCGGTAACACTGAAGCTTTCTTT	CASSVSGNTEAFF
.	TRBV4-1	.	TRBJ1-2	TGCGCCAGCAGCCAAGTTCCGGGAGCGAACTATGGCTACACCTTC	CASSQVPGANYGYTF
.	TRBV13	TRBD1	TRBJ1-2	TGTGCCAGCAGCTTAGCGACAGGGTATGGCTACACCTTC	CASSLATGYGYTF
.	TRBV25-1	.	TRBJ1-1	TGTGCCAGCAGACCTGCAGGCAGCACTGAAGCTTTCTTT	CASRPAGSTEAFF
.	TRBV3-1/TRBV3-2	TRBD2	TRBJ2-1	TGTGCCAGCAGCCAAATGGCGGGGGGGCTAGGTGAGCAGTTCTTC	CASSQMAGGLGEQFF
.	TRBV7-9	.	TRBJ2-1	TGTGCCAGCAGTTCCCGTACTGATAGCCCTAATTACAATGAGCAGTTCTTC	CASSSRTDSPNYNEQFF
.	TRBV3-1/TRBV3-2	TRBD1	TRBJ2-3	TGTGCCAGCAGCCAGCCGGGACAGGGGCCAACAGATACGCAGTATTTT	CASSQPGQGPTDTQYF
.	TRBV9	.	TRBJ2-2	TGTGCCAGCAGCCCCGACAGAAGGGAGCTGTTTTTT	CASSPDRRELFF
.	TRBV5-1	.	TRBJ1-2	TGCGCCAGCAGCTTTATACAGGGCCAGCGTGATGGCTACACCTTC	CASSFIQGQRDGYTF
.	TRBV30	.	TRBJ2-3	TGTGCCTGGAGTCAGCGGACAGATACGCAGTATTTT	CAWSQRTDTQYF
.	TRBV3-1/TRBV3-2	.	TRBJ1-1	TGTGCCAGCAGCCAAGAATTCGCAACCGGGGCTTTCTTT	CASSQEFATGAFF
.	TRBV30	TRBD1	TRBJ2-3	TGTGCCTGGGGACCGGGACAGGGAGGCCCCGGACCCGGAAGGACCACGCAGTATTTT	CAWGPGQGGPGPGRTTQYF
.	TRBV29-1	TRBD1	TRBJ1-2	TGCAGCGTGGGGACAGGGACAGGCGATGGCTACACCTTC	CSVGTGTGDGYTF
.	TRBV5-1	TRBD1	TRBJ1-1	TGCGCCAGCAGCTACAGGGGGGACACTGAAGCTTTCTTT	CASSYRGDTEAFF